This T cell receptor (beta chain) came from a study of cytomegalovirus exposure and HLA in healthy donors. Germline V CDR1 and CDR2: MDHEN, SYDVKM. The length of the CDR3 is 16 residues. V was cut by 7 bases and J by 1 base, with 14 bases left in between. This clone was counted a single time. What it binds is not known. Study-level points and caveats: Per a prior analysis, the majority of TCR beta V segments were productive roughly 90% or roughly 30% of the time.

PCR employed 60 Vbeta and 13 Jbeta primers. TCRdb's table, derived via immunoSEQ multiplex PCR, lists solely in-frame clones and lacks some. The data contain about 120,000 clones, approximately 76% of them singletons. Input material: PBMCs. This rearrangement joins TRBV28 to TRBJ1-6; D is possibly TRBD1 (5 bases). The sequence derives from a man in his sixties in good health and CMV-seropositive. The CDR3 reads CASTMGGGSYNSPLHF. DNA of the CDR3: TGTGCCAGCACTATGGGGGGGGGATCCTATAATTCACCCCTCCACTTT.